The 23 T cell receptor beta chains listed next were all sequenced from one sample in a study of immune heterogeneity within non-small cell lung tumors (dated by TCRdb to the late 2010s). Instrument used: HiSeq X Ten. The TCR beta CDR3 region was amplified with a multiplex PCR system whose first round ran for approximately 10 cycles using 32 V-gene forward primers and 13 J-gene reverse primers. Starting from the raw public reads, TCRdb applied fastp trimming at Q25, assembled clones with MiXCR and retained in-frame beta chains. Entries are consolidated by CDR3 protein sequence, retaining the most common genes and DNA. The sample profile shows 10,000 to 15,000 distinct CDR3 sequences; 23% of them were found once. Of the sample, under 15% is held by the ten largest clones. Genomic DNA was extracted from bulk tumor tissue and used as the TCR template, and around 600 ng gDNA was amplified per sample. During surgery, multiple biopsies were taken from each primary tumor and placed as far apart as possible within the tumor mass. The study cohort was described as untreated, and patients were newly diagnosed NSCLC cases undergoing curative surgery.

Sequencing was carried out using lung tumor tissue. The origin of the receptors is a man aged 50 to 60 with non-small cell lung cancer.

As for this clonotype: This clone may be a read error of a much larger clone one base away. CDR3 region: CASISVDGEQYF. As DNA, the CDR3 is TGTGCCAGCATCTCCGTAGATGGGGAGCAGTACTTC. The chain carries TRBV7-9 and TRBJ2-7; D call uncertain. The CDR3 has 12 residues. Germline V CDR1 and CDR2: SEHNR, FQNEAQ (reference sequence). V was clipped by 7 bases and J by 7 bases, with 14 bases between them.

As concerns this clonotype: The missing conserved phenylalanine or tryptophan at the end of this CDR3 makes a read error likely. The rearrangement links TRBV2 to TRBJ1-2, with D unclear. Germline CDR1 reads SNHLY; CDR2 reads FYNNEI. CDR3 length equals 13 residues. The CDR3 region has the DNA TGTGCCAGCAGTGTCAGCCAGAGCTATGGGTACACCTTG. Amino acids: CASSVSQSYGYTL.

This clonotype occurred many times. Written as DNA, the CDR3 is TGTGCCAGCAGCCCGCACCGGGAGCGGGGGTTCACAGATACGCAGTATTTT. Translated, it gives CASSPHRERGFTDTQYF. This chain connects TRBV28 to TRBJ2-3, with 8 bases lining up with TRBD2. The trim removed 6 bases at V and 2 bases at J, leaving 13 bases unmatched. Germline-derived CDR1 and CDR2 are MDHEN and SYDVKM. This CDR3 spans 17 amino acids.

This clonotype was counted at least ten times. The CDR3 reads CASRLDAYEQYF. CDR3 nucleotides: TGCGCCAGTAGACTAGACGCCTACGAGCAGTACTTC. The chain has TRBV10-2 and TRBJ2-7, with TRBD2 as a possible D gene (6 bases). CDR1 and CDR2 from the germline V gene are WSHSY and SAAADI. V was pared by 9 bases and J by 2 bases, with 11 bases between. This CDR3 is built from 12 residues.

By frequency in the sample, this clonotype is medium-sized. This chain links TRBV2 with TRBJ1-2; 9 bases line up with TRBD1. In germline, CDR1 is SNHLY, CDR2 FYNNEI. The CDR3 is made up of 14 amino acids. V gave up 4 bases and J gave up 4 bases; unmatched junction bases: 4. CDR3 nucleotides: TGTGCCAGCAGTGGACAGGGGGGCAGCTATGGCTACACCTTC. The encoded protein is CASSGQGGSYGYTF. The variable domain in full, completed from reference TRBV2 and TRBJ1-2, reads EPEVTQTPSHQVTQMGQEVILRCVPISNHLYFYWYRQILGQKVEFLVSFYNNEISEKSEIFDDQFSVERPDGSNFTLKIRSTKLEDSAMYFCASSGQGGSYGYTFGSGTRLTVV.

Points on this clonotype: One base away lies a much larger clone, so this may be a sequencing read error. The genes are TRBV19 and TRBJ2-2; the match to TRBD2 covers 7 bases. J was trimmed by 4 bases and V by 4 bases; bases with no gene match: 6. The CDR3 has 15 residues. Per the germline V gene, CDR1 is LNHDA and CDR2 is SQIVND (reference sequence). The CDR3 region has the DNA TGTGCCAGTAGTACATGGGGGACTACCACCGGGGAGCTGTTTTTT. Translated: CASSTWGTTTGELFF.

The chain employs TRBV2 and TRBJ2-7; D perhaps matches TRBD2 (6 bases). Germline loops: CDR1 SNHLY, CDR2 FYNNEI. This CDR3 contains 11 residues. DNA for the CDR3: TGTGGCAGACTAGACTCCTACGAGCAGTACTTC. Amino acid sequence: CGRLDSYEQYF.

Many counts were recorded for this clonotype. The V gene is TRBV7-9, the J gene TRBJ1-1; D unclear. The CDR3 is made up of 11 amino acids. Per germline, CDR1 SEHNR and CDR2 FQNEAQ (reference sequence). The V end was cut by 5 bases, the J end by 6 bases, with 7 bases between. The CDR3 is CASSPLPEAFF. In DNA, the CDR3 is TGTGCCAGCAGCCCCCTTCCTGAAGCTTTCTTT.

This clonotype has just a few counts. This chain links TRBV7-2 with TRBJ2-5; tentative D call: TRBD2 (5 bases). V was clipped by 1 base and J by 1 base, with 13 bases between them. Germline CDR1 SGHTA, CDR2 FQGNSA. The CDR3 extends over 16 amino acids. Here the CDR3 DNA reads TGTGCCAGCAGCTTAGAAAAGGGAGCACCCCAAGAGACCCAGTACTTC. Translating it yields CASSLEKGAPQETQYF.

This clonotype is classed as medium-sized. The J gene is TRBJ1-2, the V gene TRBV30; 8 bases match TRBD1. The germline V gene encodes CDR1 GTSNPN and CDR2 SVGIG (reference sequence). The CDR3 covers 14 residues. The V segment lost 4 bases and the J segment 10 bases; nucleotides outside the gene matches: 14. CDR3 protein: CAWTHGTGGLVYTF. The CDR3 DNA sequence: TGTGCCTGGACCCACGGGACAGGAGGCCTCGTCTACACCTTC.

In regard to this clonotype: One end of the junction varies from germline; a read error may be responsible. The chain links TRBV7-6 to TRBJ2-7, with D unresolved. This CDR3 is 14 amino acids long. Germline CDR1 is SGHVS and CDR2 is FNYEAQ. Written as DNA, the CDR3 is TGTGCCGGCAGCGTAGGACCCTCGGCCTACGAGCAGTACTTC. Translation gives CAGSVGPSAYEQYF.

This clonotype was recorded a few times. It may be a read error: a sequence one base away is much more abundant. The chain is built from TRBV6-2 or TRBV6-3 and TRBJ1-1; 9 bases align to TRBD1. V lost 10 bases and J lost 11; bases outside the gene matches: 5. Germline loops: CDR1 MNHEY, CDR2 SVGEGT. The CDR3 sequence is 10 residues long. The CDR3 sequence: CATLTGGAFF. The CDR3 bases are TGTGCCACTCTGACAGGGGGGGCTTTCTTT.

This clonotype was found many times. The chain joins TRBV5-1 to TRBJ2-2; 9 bases are a match to TRBD1. Trimming cost V 4 bases and J 2 bases; bases outside gene matches: 6. CDR3 size: 16 residues. Germline loops: CDR1 SGHRS, CDR2 YFSETQ. The CDR3 sequence: CASSPDRGYNTGELFF. CDR3 in DNA: TGCGCCAGCAGCCCGGACAGGGGTTATAACACCGGGGAGCTGTTTTTT.

J is TRBJ1-2 and V is TRBV29-1; 10 bases are shared with TRBD1. After removal of 3 bases from V and 6 bases from J, the junction contained 4 bases not matched to a gene. From germline, CDR1 is SQVTM and CDR2 ANQGSEA. The CDR3 runs to 13 residues. The DNA for the CDR3 is TGCAGCGTTGAGGACAGGGGGAGTCATGGCTACACCTTC. Amino acids: CSVEDRGSHGYTF. The variable domain in full, with the rest retrieved from reference TRBV29-1 and TRBJ1-2, is SAVISQKPSRDICQRGTSLTIQCQVDSQVTMMFWYRQQPGQSLTLIATANQGSEATYESGFVIDKFPISRPNLTFSTLTVSNMSPEDSSIYLCSVEDRGSHGYTFGSGTRLTVV.

Judged by abundance, this clonotype is medium-sized. V and J are TRBV2 and TRBJ2-7, with D maybe TRBD1 (5 bases). V was shortened by 0 bases and J by 4 bases, with 10 bases between the two germline ends. The CDR3 runs to 14 residues. CDR1 is SNHLY and CDR2 is FYNNEI in the germline V gene. The CDR3 region is CASSEAGPMYEQYF. CDR3 DNA: TGTGCCAGCAGTGAAGCGGGGCCCATGTACGAGCAGTACTTC.

About this clonotype: The CDR3 ends on some other residue instead of the conserved phenylalanine or tryptophan, so this is likely a read error. The rearrangement joins TRBV6-4 to TRBJ2-1; TRBD2 matches 9 bases. This CDR3 has 15 residues. Germline CDR1 MRHNA, CDR2 SNTAGT. The CDR3 here is CTSSDSSGGYNEQFL. DNA for the CDR3: TGTACCAGCAGTGACTCGAGCGGGGGGTACAATGAGCAGTTCTTA.

About this clonotype: A much larger clone differs from this one at a single base, so this may be a read error. V is TRBV7-8 and J is TRBJ1-2; perhaps TRBD1 as D (6 bases). CDR3 length: 12 amino acids. Trimming removed 9 bases from V and 7 bases from J, with 15 bases in between. Germline values: CDR1 SGHVS, CDR2 FQNEAQ. The CDR3 DNA reads TGTGCCAGAAGCCTACAGGGTTTTGGCTACACCTTC. This encodes CARSLQGFGYTF.

By sample share, this clonotype is medium-sized. The genes are TRBV20-1 and TRBJ2-7; 14 positions agree with TRBD2. Trimming took 8 bases from V and 5 from J; bases not matched to a gene: 17. The CDR3 loop spans 17 amino acids. Looked up from germline, CDR1 is DFQATT and CDR2 is SNEGSKA (reference sequence). The CDR3 loop reads CSLRPRQGLAGVHEQYF. DNA of the CDR3: TGCAGTCTTCGCCCGAGGCAGGGACTAGCGGGAGTCCACGAGCAGTACTTC.

This clonotype was recorded many times. The chain joins TRBV20-1 to TRBJ2-1; the D call may be TRBD1 or TRBD2 (5 bases each). V was shortened by 6 bases and J by 2 bases, with 14 bases between the two germline ends. From germline, CDR1 is DFQATT and CDR2 SNEGSKA (reference sequence). The CDR3 consists of 14 residues. CDR3 region: CSASGTQTYNEQFF. CDR3 DNA sequence: TGCAGTGCGTCCGGGACCCAAACCTACAATGAGCAGTTCTTC.

There are many counts of this clonotype. This rearrangement joins TRBV3-1 to TRBJ1-2, with D maybe TRBD1 (5 bases). The CDR3 is 15 residues long. Trimming took off 4 bases at V and 6 bases at J, with 18 bases between the two ends. CDR1 and CDR2 from the germline V gene are LGHDT and YNNKEL (reference sequence). CDR3 protein: CASSPRDLGRDGYTF. The DNA for the CDR3 is TGTGCCAGCAGCCCCCGGGACCTGGGTAGAGATGGCTACACCTTC.

This clonotype was seen many times. V gene TRBV3-1 combines with J gene TRBJ1-4, with TRBD1 as a possible D gene (5 bases). Per germline, CDR1 LGHDT and CDR2 YNNKEL (reference sequence). The germline V and J ends were trimmed by 5 bases and 6 bases, with 10 bases remaining between them. The CDR3 covers 13 residues. The CDR3 sequence: CASSAGGDEKLFF. The CDR3 bases are TGTGCCAGCAGCGCGGGGGGTGATGAAAAACTGTTTTTT. Together with reference TRBV3-1 and TRBJ1-4, the CDR3 gives the full variable domain: DTAVSQTPKYLVTQMGNDKSIKCEQNLGHDTMYWYKQDSKKFLKIMFSYNNKELIINETVPNRFSPKSPDKAHLNLHINSLELGDSAVYFCASSAGGDEKLFFGSGTQLSVL.

By share, this clonotype ranks as medium-sized. CDR3 amino acids: CASSEWGGGAVYGYTF. CDR3 nucleotides: TGTGCCAGCAGTGAATGGGGGGGGGGCGCGGTCTATGGCTACACCTTC. The chain is built from TRBV6-1 and TRBJ1-2; possibly TRBD1 for D (6 bases). The V and J ends lost 2 bases and 4 bases respectively, with 17 bases between them. The germline CDR1 and CDR2 sequences are MNHNS and SASEGT. This CDR3 is 16 amino acids long.

V and J are TRBV30 and TRBJ1-5; D gene uncertain. Trimming stripped 2 bases from V and 14 bases from J, with 16 bases between. CDR1 is GTSNPN, CDR2 SVGIG, per germline (reference sequence). The CDR3 has 12 residues. The CDR3 spells CAWSIGNQREHF. In DNA form, the CDR3 reads TGTGCCTGGAGTATAGGGAATCAGCGCGAGCATTTT.